This TCR beta chain was obtained from a study of cytomegalovirus exposure and HLA in healthy donors. Across the whole study: Early released data had around 88 million unique TCRs, all coming from HLA-typed donors.

With regard to this clone: What it binds is not known.

The donors gave bone marrow, and they were healthy. V was shortened by 6 bases and J by 1 base, with 6 bases between the two germline ends. The germline gives CDR1 MNHNY, CDR2 SVGAGI (reference sequence). The CDR3 consists of 12 residues. General study points: An analysis that came later showed most CMV-associated TCR beta chains appearing HLA-restricted.

13 Jbeta primers and 60 Vbeta primers were used for the PCR. The method was immunoSEQ multiplex PCR; TCRdb's version includes in-frame clones alone and lacks a portion of them. The sample includes tens of thousands of clones, roughly 78% seen only once; the top ten take 12%. This TCR was recovered from a woman aged 40-49 years in good health and CMV-seropositive. The specimen was PBMCs. The genes are TRBV6-6 and TRBJ1-1; D is ambiguous. The DNA for the CDR3 is TGTGCCAGCAGCCCAGAGAACACTGAAGCTTTCTTT. Protein product: CASSPENTEAFF.